The clone carrying this T cell receptor (beta chain) has more than one count but fewer than ten. Its matching antigen is unknown. This specimen belongs to a study of CD8+CD57+ T cells in acquired aplastic anemia. About the study: The DNA of sorted CD4+ and CD8+ cells averaged approximately 3.3 ug.

TCR beta VDJ and CDR3 profiles were obtained from a genomic DNA template. TCRdb redid the calling of the reads with MiXCR, one entry per CDR3 protein. The sample yields about 200,000 distinct CDR3 sequences, more than 55% seen once. The CDR3 runs to 13 residues. Germline values: CDR1 SGHTA, CDR2 FQGNSA. The V and J ends lost 8 bases and 6 bases respectively, with 14 bases between them. Study findings and constraints: Between patients and controls, CD8+ Simpson's diversity did not vary significantly. There were fewer than 35 CD8+ CDR3 sequences that occurred in both patients and controls.

All sequencing subjects had displayed CD8+CD57+ cell expansion on flow cytometry. Sequenced material: sorted CD4+, CD8+, or CD8+CD57+ T cells (not recorded which) from PBMCs. The sequence came from a human donor with aplastic anemia. The chain carries TRBV7-2 and TRBJ2-1, with a weak D call TRBD1 (6 bases). The CDR3 loop is CASQQGPPNEQFF. The CDR3 bases are TGTGCCAGCCAGCAGGGGCCTCCCAATGAGCAGTTCTTC. The full variable domain, its missing parts supplied by reference TRBV7-2 and TRBJ2-1, is GAGVSQSPSNKVTEKGKDVELRCDPISGHTALYWYRQSLGQGLEFLIYFQGNSAPDKSGLPSDRFSAERTGGSVSTLTIQRTQQEDSAVYLCASQQGPPNEQFFGPGTRLTVL.